What follows describes a single T cell receptor beta chain. The protocol was immunoSEQ multiplex PCR, while the TCRdb copy is restricted to in-frame clones and leaves out a portion. Here the sample spans just over 300,000 clones, around nine tenths being singletons. CDR3 length equals 14 residues. V shed 2 bases and J shed 4 bases, with 11 bases lying between them. Germline V gene sequence: CDR1 MNHNS, CDR2 SASEGT. These data belong to a study of blood T cell repertoires in COVID-19. For the study at large: Whether acute or convalescent, the COVID-19 samples came from the United States, Italy and Spain. Sources were T cells, B-cell-depleted T cells, or PBMCs; the material itself was cDNA or gDNA.

It was during active infection that Seattle patients were enrolled and then longitudinally followed. The genes are TRBV6-1 and TRBJ2-5; TRBD1 might be the D (6 bases). Sequenced: peripheral blood. This sequence was found in a woman aged 25 to 39 with COVID-19, enrolled during active disease. The CDR3 coding sequence is TGTGCCAGCAGTGAAATGGGCAGGGGAGAGACCCAGTACTTC. It encodes CASSEMGRGETQYF.